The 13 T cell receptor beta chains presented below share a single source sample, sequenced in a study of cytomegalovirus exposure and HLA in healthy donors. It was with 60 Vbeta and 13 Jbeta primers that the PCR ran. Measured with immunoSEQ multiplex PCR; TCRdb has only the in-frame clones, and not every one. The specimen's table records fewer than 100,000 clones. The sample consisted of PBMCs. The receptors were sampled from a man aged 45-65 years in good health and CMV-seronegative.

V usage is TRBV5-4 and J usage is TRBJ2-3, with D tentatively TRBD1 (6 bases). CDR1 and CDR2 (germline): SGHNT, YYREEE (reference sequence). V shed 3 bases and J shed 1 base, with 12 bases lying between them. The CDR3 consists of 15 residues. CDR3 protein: CASSSGPGGTDTQYF. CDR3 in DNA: TGTGCCAGCAGCTCCGGGCCAGGGGGCACAGATACGCAGTATTTT.

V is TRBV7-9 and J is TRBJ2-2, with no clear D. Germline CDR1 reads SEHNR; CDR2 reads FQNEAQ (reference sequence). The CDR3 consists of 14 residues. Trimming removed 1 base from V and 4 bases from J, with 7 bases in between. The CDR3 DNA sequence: TGTGCCAGCAGCTTAGGGGCGACCACCGGGGAGCTGTTTTTT. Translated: CASSLGATTGELFF.

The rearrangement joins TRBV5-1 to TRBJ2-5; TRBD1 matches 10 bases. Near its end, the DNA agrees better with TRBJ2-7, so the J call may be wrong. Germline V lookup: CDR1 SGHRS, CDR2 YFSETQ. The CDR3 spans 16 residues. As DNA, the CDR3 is TGCGCCAGCAGCTTGGGGGGCGTGACAGGGGGCAACGAGCAGTACTTC. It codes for CASSLGGVTGGNEQYF.

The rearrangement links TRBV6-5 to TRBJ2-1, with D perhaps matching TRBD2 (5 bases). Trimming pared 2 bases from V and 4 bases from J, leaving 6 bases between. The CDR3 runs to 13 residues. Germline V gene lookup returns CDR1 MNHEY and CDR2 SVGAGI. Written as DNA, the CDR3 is TGTGCCAGCAGTTACACGGGGTACAATGAGCAGTTCTTC. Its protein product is CASSYTGYNEQFF.

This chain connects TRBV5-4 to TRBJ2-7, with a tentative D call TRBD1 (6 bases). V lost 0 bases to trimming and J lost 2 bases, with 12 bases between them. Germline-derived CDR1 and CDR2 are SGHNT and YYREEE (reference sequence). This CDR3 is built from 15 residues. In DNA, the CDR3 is TGTGCCAGCAGCTTGGTTCACAGGGACGCCTACGAGCAGTACTTC. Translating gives CASSLVHRDAYEQYF.

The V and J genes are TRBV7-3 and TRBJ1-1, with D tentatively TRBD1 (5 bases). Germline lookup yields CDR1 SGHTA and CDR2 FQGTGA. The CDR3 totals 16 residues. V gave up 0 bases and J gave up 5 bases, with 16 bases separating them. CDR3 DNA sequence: TGTGCCAGCAGCTTAACTTCATGGGGCCTGAGTACTGAAGCTTTCTTT. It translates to CASSLTSWGLSTEAFF.

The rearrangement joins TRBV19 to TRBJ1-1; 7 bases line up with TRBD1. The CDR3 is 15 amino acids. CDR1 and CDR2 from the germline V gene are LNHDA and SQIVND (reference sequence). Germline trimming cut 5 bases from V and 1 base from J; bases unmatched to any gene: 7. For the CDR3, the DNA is TGTGCCAGTAGTTTCGACAGGGCCTGGAACACTGAAGCTTTCTTT. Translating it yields CASSFDRAWNTEAFF. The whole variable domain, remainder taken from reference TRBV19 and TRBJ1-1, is DGGITQSPKYLFRKEGQNVTLSCEQNLNHDAMYWYRQDPGQGLRLIYYSQIVNDFQKGDIAEGYSVSREKKESFPLTVTSAQKNPTAFYLCASSFDRAWNTEAFFGQGTRLTVV.

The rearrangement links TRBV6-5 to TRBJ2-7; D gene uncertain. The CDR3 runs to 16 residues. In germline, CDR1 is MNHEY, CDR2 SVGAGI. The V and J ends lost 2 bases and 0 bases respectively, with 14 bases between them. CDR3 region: CASSYVDSTPSYEQYF. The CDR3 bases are TGTGCCAGCAGTTACGTCGACTCTACCCCCTCCTACGAGCAGTACTTC.

CDR3 coding DNA: TGTGCCAGCAGCTTGGTAGGACTAGCGGGAAACAATGAGCAGTTCTTC. Amino acid sequence: CASSLVGLAGNNEQFF. The chain couples TRBV5-4 to TRBJ2-1, with 12 nucleotides matching TRBD2. The germline gives CDR1 SGHNT, CDR2 YYREEE (reference sequence). The CDR3 has 16 residues. V trimming: 0 bases; J trimming: 5 bases; junction bases outside the gene matches: 3.

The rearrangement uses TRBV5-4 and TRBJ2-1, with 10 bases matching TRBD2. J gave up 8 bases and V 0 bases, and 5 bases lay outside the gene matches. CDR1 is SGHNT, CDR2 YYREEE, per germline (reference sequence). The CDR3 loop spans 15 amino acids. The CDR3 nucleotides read TGTGCCAGCAGCTTGGAAGCGGGGGGGCTTCATGAGCAGTTCTTC. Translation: CASSLEAGGLHEQFF.

CDR3 in amino acids: CASSHSSNQPQHF. The CDR3 DNA reads TGTGCCAGCAGCCACAGTAGCAATCAGCCCCAGCATTTT. This rearrangement joins TRBV27 to TRBJ1-5; unclear D gene. Germline V CDR1 and CDR2: MNHEY, SMNVEV (reference sequence). Trimming pared 6 bases from V and 0 bases from J, leaving 6 bases between. The CDR3 totals 13 residues.

The CDR3 loop is CAISVAGGETQYF. The CDR3 coding sequence is TGTGCCATCAGTGTGGCGGGCGGGGAGACCCAGTACTTC. V gene TRBV10-3 combines with J gene TRBJ2-5; maybe TRBD2 (5 bases). Per the germline V gene, CDR1 is ENHRY and CDR2 is SYGVKD. The ends were cut back, 4 bases at V and 5 bases at J, with 11 bases in the middle. The CDR3 spans 13 residues.

The CDR3: CASSPPGGYVNQPQHF. CDR3 nucleotide sequence: TGTGCCAGCTCACCACCGGGAGGCTACGTAAATCAGCCCCAGCATTTT. The rearrangement joins TRBV18 to TRBJ1-5; D uncertain. Germline CDR1 KGHSH, CDR2 LQKENI. CDR3 size: 16 residues. V shed 0 bases and J shed 4 bases, with 13 bases lying between them.